This T cell receptor beta chain originates from a study of CD8 T cells in ankylosing spondylitis. This clonotype was picked up many times. Its target is unknown. Study-wide findings and caveats: Reactive arthritis synovial fluid and blood were previously reported to contain some motif variants. Ankylosing spondylitis blood appeared to carry a characteristic TCR beta motif of roughly eight highly homologous variants. Disease-linked clones reportedly concentrated significantly in matched ankylosing spondylitis synovial fluid.

Libraries for TCR beta were made by quantitative 5'-RACE with molecular barcodes. TCRdb re-called the 5' RACE reads through MiXCR, storing one row per CDR3 protein. The table shows about 800,000 distinct CDR3 sequences, with about 10% occurring only once. Germline CDR1 is SEHNR and CDR2 is FQNEAQ (reference sequence). This CDR3 has 13 amino acids. V lost 1 base, J lost 10 bases, and 11 bases lay in between. The sequenced material came from blood, either unsorted or a sorted T cell fraction (not recorded which). V is TRBV7-9 and J is TRBJ1-5, with D unclear. This TCR was recovered from a male donor with ankylosing spondylitis. This CDR3 reads CASSLDSFYPQHF. CDR3 sequence (DNA): TGTGCCAGCAGCTTAGACAGTTTCTACCCCCAGCATTTT.